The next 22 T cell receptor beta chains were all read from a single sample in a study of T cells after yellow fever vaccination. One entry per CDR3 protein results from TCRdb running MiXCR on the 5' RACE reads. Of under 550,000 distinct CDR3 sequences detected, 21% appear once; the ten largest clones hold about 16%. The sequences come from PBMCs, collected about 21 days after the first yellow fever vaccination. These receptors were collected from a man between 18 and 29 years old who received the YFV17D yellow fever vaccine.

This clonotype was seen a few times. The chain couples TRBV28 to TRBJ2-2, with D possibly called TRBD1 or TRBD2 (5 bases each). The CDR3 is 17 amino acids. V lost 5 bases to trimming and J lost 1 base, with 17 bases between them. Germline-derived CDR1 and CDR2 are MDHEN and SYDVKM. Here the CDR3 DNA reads TGTGCCAGCAGTCCACGCGCCGGGACCGTGAACACCGGGGAGCTGTTTTTT. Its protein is CASSPRAGTVNTGELFF. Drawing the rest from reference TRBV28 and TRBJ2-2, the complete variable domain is DVKVTQSSRYLVKRTGEKVFLECVQDMDHENMFWYRQDPGLGLRLIYFSYDVKMKEKGDIPEGYSVSREKKERFSLILESASTNQTSMYLCASSPRAGTVNTGELFFGEGSRLTVL.

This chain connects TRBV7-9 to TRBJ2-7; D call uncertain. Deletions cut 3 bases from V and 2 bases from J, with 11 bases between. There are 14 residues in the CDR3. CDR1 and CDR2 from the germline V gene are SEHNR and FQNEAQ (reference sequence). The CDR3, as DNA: TGTGCCAGCAGCTTCGATCTATCCCCCTACGAGCAGTACGTC. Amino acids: CASSFDLSPYEQYV.

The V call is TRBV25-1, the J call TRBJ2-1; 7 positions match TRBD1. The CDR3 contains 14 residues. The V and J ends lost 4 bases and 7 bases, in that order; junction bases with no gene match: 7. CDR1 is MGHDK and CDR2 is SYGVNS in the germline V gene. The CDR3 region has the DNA TGTGCCAGCAGTGGCCCGACAGGGAGTAATGAGCAGTTCTTC. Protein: CASSGPTGSNEQFF. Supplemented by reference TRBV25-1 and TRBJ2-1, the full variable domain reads EADIYQTPRYLVIGTGKKITLECSQTMGHDKMYWYQQDPGMELHLIHYSYGVNSTEKGDLSSESTVSRIRTEHFPLTLESARPSHTSQYLCASSGPTGSNEQFFGPGTRLTVL.

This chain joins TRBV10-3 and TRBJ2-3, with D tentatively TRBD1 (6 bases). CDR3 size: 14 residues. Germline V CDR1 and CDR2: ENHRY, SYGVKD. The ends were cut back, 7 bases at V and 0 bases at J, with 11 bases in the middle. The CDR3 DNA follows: TGTGCCATCATGGACAGTATGAGCACAGATACGCAGTATTTT. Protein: CAIMDSMSTDTQYF.

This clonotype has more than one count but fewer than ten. This CDR3 reads CASRRDGFSTDTQYF. CDR3 in DNA: TGTGCCAGCAGAAGGGACGGTTTTAGCACAGATACGCAGTATTTT. The chain combines TRBV6-4 with TRBJ2-3; D tentatively fits TRBD1 or TRBD2 (5 bases each). Trimming removed 6 bases at V and 0 bases at J, with 13 bases between. The CDR3 runs 15 residues. Germline CDR1 is MRHNA and CDR2 is SNTAGT.

CDR3 protein: CASSVGAGGYTF. The CDR3 DNA follows: TGTGCCAGCAGCGTAGGGGCAGGGGGTTACACCTTC. The rearrangement joins TRBV9 to TRBJ1-2, with 7 positions matching TRBD1. The CDR3 covers 12 residues. Germline loops: CDR1 SGDLS, CDR2 YYNGEE. Germline trimming cut 0 bases from V and 11 bases from J; bases unmatched to any gene: 4.

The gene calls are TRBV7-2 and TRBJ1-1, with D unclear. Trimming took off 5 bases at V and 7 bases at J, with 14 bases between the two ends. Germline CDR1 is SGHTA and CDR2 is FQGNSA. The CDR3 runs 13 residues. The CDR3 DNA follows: TGTGCCAGCAGCGCCCGTCGCCTCGTTGAAGCTTTCTTT. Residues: CASSARRLVEAFF.

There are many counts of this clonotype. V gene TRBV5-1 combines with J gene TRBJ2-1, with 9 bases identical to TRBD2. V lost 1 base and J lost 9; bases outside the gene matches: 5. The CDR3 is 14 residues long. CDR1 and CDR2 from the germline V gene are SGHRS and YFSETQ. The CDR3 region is CASSLWTAGGEQFF. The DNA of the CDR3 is TGCGCCAGCAGCTTGTGGACAGCGGGGGGTGAGCAGTTCTTC.

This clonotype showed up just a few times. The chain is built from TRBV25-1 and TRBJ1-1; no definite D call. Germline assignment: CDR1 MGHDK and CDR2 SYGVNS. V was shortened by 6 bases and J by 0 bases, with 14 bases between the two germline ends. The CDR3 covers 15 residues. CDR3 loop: CASSEGYWVNTEAFF. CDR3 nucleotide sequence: TGTGCCAGCAGCGAAGGGTATTGGGTGAACACTGAAGCTTTCTTT.

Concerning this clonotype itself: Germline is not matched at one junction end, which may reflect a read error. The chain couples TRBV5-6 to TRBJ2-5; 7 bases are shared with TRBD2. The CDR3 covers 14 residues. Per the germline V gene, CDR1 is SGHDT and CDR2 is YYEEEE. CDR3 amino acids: CASSLSGDQETQYF. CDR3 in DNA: TGTGCCAGCAGCTTGAGCGGGGACCAGGAGACCCAGTACTTC.

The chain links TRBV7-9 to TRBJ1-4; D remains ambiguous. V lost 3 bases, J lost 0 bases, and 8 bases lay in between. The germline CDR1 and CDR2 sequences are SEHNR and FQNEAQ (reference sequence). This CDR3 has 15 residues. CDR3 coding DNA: TGTGCCAGCAGCTTGGACGGCGCAACTAATGAAAAACTGTTTTTT. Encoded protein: CASSLDGATNEKLFF.

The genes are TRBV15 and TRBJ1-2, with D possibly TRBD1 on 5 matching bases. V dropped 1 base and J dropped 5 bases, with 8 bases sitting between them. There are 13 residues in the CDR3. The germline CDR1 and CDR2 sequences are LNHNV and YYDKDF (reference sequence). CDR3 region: CATSRGQIYGYTF. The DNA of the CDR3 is TGTGCCACCAGCAGAGGACAGATTTATGGCTACACCTTC.

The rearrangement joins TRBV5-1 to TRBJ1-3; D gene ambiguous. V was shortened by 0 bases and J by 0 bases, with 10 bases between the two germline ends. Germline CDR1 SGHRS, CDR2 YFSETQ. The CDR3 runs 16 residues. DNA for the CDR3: TGCGCCAGCAGCTTGGACGGGATGAGCTCTGGAAACACCATATATTTT. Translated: CASSLDGMSSGNTIYF.

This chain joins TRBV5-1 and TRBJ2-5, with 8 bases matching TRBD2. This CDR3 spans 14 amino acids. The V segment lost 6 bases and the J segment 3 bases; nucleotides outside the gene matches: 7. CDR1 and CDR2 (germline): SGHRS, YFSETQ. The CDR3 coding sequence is TGCGCCAGCACCCGAGGAGCGGGGGAAGAGACCCAGTACTTC. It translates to CASTRGAGEETQYF.

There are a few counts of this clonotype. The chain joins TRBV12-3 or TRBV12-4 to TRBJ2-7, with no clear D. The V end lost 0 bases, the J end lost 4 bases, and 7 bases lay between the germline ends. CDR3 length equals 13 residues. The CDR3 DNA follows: TGTGCCAGCAGTTTAGCACACGGGTACGAGCAGTACTTC. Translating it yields CASSLAHGYEQYF.

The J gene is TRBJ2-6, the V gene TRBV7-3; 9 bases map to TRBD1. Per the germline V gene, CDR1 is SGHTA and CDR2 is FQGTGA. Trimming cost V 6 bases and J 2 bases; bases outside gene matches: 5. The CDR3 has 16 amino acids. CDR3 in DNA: TGTGCCAGCAGACTGGGGACAGGGACTGGGGCCAACGTCCTGACTTTC. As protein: CASRLGTGTGANVLTF.

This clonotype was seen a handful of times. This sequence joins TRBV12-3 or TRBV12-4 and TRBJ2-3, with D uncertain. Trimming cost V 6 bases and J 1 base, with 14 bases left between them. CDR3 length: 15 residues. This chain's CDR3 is CASREQLHRTDTQYF. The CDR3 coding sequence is TGTGCCAGCAGGGAACAGCTACATCGCACAGATACGCAGTATTTT.

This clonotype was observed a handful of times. CDR3 bases: TGCAGCGTTGAGAGCGGGGGTCGGGCAGATACGCAGTATTTT. Its translation is CSVESGGRADTQYF. This chain joins TRBV29-1 and TRBJ2-3, with 8 bases identical to TRBD2. V was pared by 3 bases and J by 4 bases, with 6 bases of the junction left unmatched. Germline assignment: CDR1 SQVTM and CDR2 ANQGSEA. This CDR3 has 14 amino acids.

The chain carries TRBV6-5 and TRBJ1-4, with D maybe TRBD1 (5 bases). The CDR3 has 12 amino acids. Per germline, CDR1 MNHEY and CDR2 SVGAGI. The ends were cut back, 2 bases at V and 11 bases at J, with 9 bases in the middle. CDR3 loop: CASSYRGGKLFF. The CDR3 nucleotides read TGTGCCAGCAGTTACCGGGGCGGGAAACTGTTTTTT.

CDR3 DNA sequence: TGTGCCAGCAGTGACAGCTATACGCAGTATTTT. Its protein product is CASSDSYTQYF. The chain combines TRBV6-5 with TRBJ2-3; D perhaps matches TRBD1 (5 bases). Trimming removed 5 bases from V and 7 bases from J, with 7 bases in between. The CDR3 is 11 amino acids. In germline, CDR1 is MNHEY, CDR2 SVGAGI.

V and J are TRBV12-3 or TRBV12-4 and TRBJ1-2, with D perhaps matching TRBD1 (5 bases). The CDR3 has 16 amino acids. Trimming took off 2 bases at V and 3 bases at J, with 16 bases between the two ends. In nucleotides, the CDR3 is TGTGCCAGCAGTTTAACTGGGGCGGCAACGTACTATGGCTACACCTTC. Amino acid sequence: CASSLTGAATYYGYTF.

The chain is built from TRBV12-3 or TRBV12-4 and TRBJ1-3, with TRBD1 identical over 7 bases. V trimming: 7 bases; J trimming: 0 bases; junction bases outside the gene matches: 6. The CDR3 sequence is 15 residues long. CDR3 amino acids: CASTRQGLSGNTIYF. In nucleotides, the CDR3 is TGTGCCAGCACCCGACAGGGACTCTCTGGAAACACCATATATTTT.